The T cell receptor (beta chain) under discussion was sequenced for a study of cytomegalovirus exposure and HLA in healthy donors (dated by TCRdb to the late 2010s). At the level of the whole study: A later analysis indicated that the roughly 120 validation repertoires were generated on the platform also employed for the 700 or so repertoires of the first cohort. In addition to the first cohort of hundreds of subjects, a separate validation cohort of approximately 120 different subjects was used. The study aimed to test whether cataloging public T cell receptors could reveal signatures of past pathogen exposure. To predict cytomegalovirus infection status, the study combined high-throughput TCR immunosequencing, statistical association of individual TCRs with disease status, and machine learning.

Note on this clone: Its antigen is still unknown. No per-base quality is available; no much larger clone lies one base away.

Beyond this particular receptor, the publication reports: A total of fewer than 200 TCR beta chains were listed by the study as associated with cytomegalovirus. It was suggested by the authors that the approach could potentially be generalized to other disease states and immunological phenotypes. The classifier was reported to diagnose cytomegalovirus status with high specificity and sensitivity in both the original and validation cohorts. Most TCR sequences were observed very rarely across donors, whereas some public TCRs were present in many individuals. In vitro tests confirmed that a few of the cytomegalovirus-associated TCR beta chains recognize cytomegalovirus antigens. The validation cohort had no HLA typing available for a later analysis, so co-occurrence within that cohort was assessed over all 120 or so repertoires. In a later analysis, TCRs clustered in the first cohort were found to also tend to co-occur in the 130 or so validation repertoires, with 85% to 95% of cluster scores above 0.

Library generation was performed with the immunoSEQ multiplex PCR assay. In the authors' own workflow: To diagnose cytomegalovirus status from the catalog of TCR beta chain sequences, a statistical classification framework was built. TCRdb retrieved this table from immuneACCESS and kept in-frame rearrangements only. Not all clones are present; in checked studies, unresolved V genes account for under half, and no reason is known for the remainder. The DNA was the basis for D and trimming; V, J and clone size are from that table. The sample table records 150,000 to 200,000 clones; around four fifths of these occur just once. The ten largest account for 2% to 2.5% of the sample. The donors belonged to the validation cohort of over a hundred subjects, which was separate from the approximately 700-subject first cohort. The receptor was derived from a man aged 25 to 45 in good health and CMV-seropositive. Sequenced sample: PBMCs.

The nucleotide sequence is TGTGCCAGCAGCTTGGAGACAGGGAGGTACGACACTGAAGCTTTCTTT. The encoded protein is CASSLETGRYDTEAFF. This chain is built from TRBV5-4 and TRBJ1-1, with 7 middle bases fitting TRBD1. Reading from cysteine to phenylalanine, the CDR3 counts 16 amino acids. CDR3 DNA is the only sequence kept; it has 48 bases, read in frame from the first base. V is trimmed back by 0 bases and J by 3 bases, and the junction contains 8 bases that no gene match accounts for. The germline V gene (reference sequence) provides CDR1 SGHNT and CDR2 YYREEE.